This TCR beta chain was observed in a study of human T cells and chemical hapten exposure (dated by TCRdb to the early 2020s). In the study overall: For sensitization, 2% DPC in acetone was applied to a 2 cm by 2 cm area of upper inner arm skin. Weekly therapeutic DPC doses were additionally applied to the scalp of patients throughout the roughly 25-week study period. Patch testing on the upper back used Finn chambers containing 0.01% DPC, with scoring done after 6 days according to International Contact Dermatitis Research Group standards. Alopecia areata with under or over 50% scalp involvement, alopecia totalis and alopecia universalis were represented in the patient cohort, which was mostly female. Libraries were pooled for sequencing, and variation in per-sample TCR yields was attributed mainly to small differences in library volumes within the pool. Peripheral blood TCR repertoire changes were tracked in vivo in alopecia patients during primary and secondary sensitization to the hapten diphenylcyclopropenone (DPC). Blood was sampled from patients pre-sensitization (week 0) and at 2, 6 and about 24 weeks after DPC sensitization. Some 29 alopecia patients provided blood for TCR sequencing at one to four time points (pre-sensitization, 2, 6 and 24 weeks). The paper's findings and limits, for the study overall: The number of PT1 expanded TCRs positively correlated with patch test score, significant at thresholds 8, 16 and 32 but not 4. After repeated subsampling, the strength of the expansion versus patch-test correlation and the threshold at which it became significant changed. Compared with pre-sensitization or healthy control sets, expanded TCRs formed significantly more large CDR3 similarity clusters, which is consistent with antigen-driven responses. Because all patients had alopecia, a presumed autoimmune disease, the immune response of the patients might differ from that of healthy individuals. The number of TCRs above 1 in 1000 frequency did not change with DPC sensitization; there was no evidence of global repertoire structure alterations.

Libraries were made using RACE. Sequencing relied on a NextSeq 500. During library preparation, unique molecular identifiers were attached to individual cDNA molecules so that TCRs could be counted quantitatively and reproducibly. From each blood RNA sample, both TCR alpha and TCR beta chains were sequenced. The study's own analysis went as follows. The median number of TCRs per sample was 90,000 to 100,000, ranging from roughly 23,224 to 690,600. The Decombinator software suite was used to annotate the V, J and CDR3 of the TCR reads. To make PS versus PT1 abundance plots, every sample was subsampled to the same number of TCRs (28,000). TCRs were defined as expanded if absent before sensitization and observed at least eight times at the 2-week time point. TCRdb reprocessing: public reads trimmed at Q25 with fastp, clones called with MiXCR, in-frame beta chains kept. Rows with one shared CDR3 protein collapse into an entry with the most common genes and DNA. TCRdb's processing, not the authors' own work, is the source of the V and J calls. The sample data list around 99,000 distinct CDR3 sequences, and roughly an eighth of these were observed just once. The ten largest clones represent 2.1% of the sample.

CDR1 is given as SNHLY and CDR2 as FYNNEI, both from the germline V gene. The CDR3 sequence holds 13 residues, the cysteine and phenylalanine included. The only DNA kept is the CDR3, 39 bases in frame from the first base. V was cut back by 6 bases and J by 12 bases, leaving a gap of 15 bases between them. A note on this clonotype: Its recognized antigen is unknown. One base away there is no much larger clone; base qualities are not given.

The intended sense of this specimen's time point label: patch test 1, 2 weeks after DPC sensitization. In light of the paper, this sample's treatment or condition label describes: therapeutic diphenylcyclopropenone sensitization with weekly scalp DPC. At every patch-test visit, the blood draw took place before the patch test was put on. Eligible patients were aged 18 to 70, diagnosed with alopecia, deemed suitable for DPC therapy, and excluded if pregnant. Total RNA was extracted from unfractionated whole blood collected in Tempus Blood RNA tubes. The chain couples TRBV2 to TRBJ1-6; the D gene is perhaps TRBD1, on 5 matching bases. Sequenced here: whole blood, sampled in connection with sensitization to the hapten diphenylcyclopropenone (DPC). This TCR derives from a woman aged 40 to 50 with alopecia areata. Some clones in this sample may be carry-over from other donors' samples. This receptor carries the CDR3 CASSGQGRQPLHF. The DNA sequence is as follows: TGTGCCAGCAGCGGGCAGGGACGTCAACCCCTCCACTTT.